Listed here are 24 T cell receptor beta chains from one sample, sequenced in a study of CD4 T cells in relation to SARS-CoV-2 and coronaviruses (dated by TCRdb to the early 2020s). No antigen is known for these receptors. Libraries came from the immunoSEQ multiplex PCR assay. This is the immuneACCESS table as TCRdb keeps it, with only in-frame sequences that have V and J called. A part of the clones is gone; compared with another copy, unresolved V genes explain less than half, and the rest is unexplained. This sample lists 43,000 or so clones; about four fifths were detected once. Of the sample, 1.1% to 1.5% falls within the top ten clones. The sequencing sample was made of naive CD4+ T cells from PBMCs, cultured in vitro. This sample's cell subset or site label indicates: naive CD4+ T cells isolated by negative enrichment. The receptor source for this set is an adult with COVID-19.

The V call is TRBV7-9, the J call TRBJ2-7; 8 bases agree with TRBD2. Germline V gives CDR1 SEHNR, CDR2 FQNEAQ (reference sequence). The ends lost 7 bases at V and 4 bases at J; junction bases unmatched: 15. The CDR3 extends over 16 amino acids. As DNA, the CDR3 is TGTGCCAGCATGAATAGCGGGGACCCATCGTCGTACGAGCAGTACTTC. Amino acid sequence: CASMNSGDPSSYEQYF.

The gene calls are TRBV7-3 and TRBJ2-2, with D possibly TRBD2 on 6 matching bases. This CDR3 has 16 amino acids. Germline CDR1 and CDR2: SGHTA and FQGTGA. V was trimmed by 4 bases and J by 6 bases, leaving 18 bases between them. DNA of the CDR3: TGTGCCAGCAGCTCCCCTCGGGGGTTTAGCGCCGGGGAGCTGTTTTTT. Protein sequence: CASSSPRGFSAGELFF.

The DNA of the CDR3 is TGTGCCAGCAGTTTATTTCTCAATGAGCAGTTCTTC. This gives the protein CASSLFLNEQFF. The chain couples TRBV28 to TRBJ2-1; D gene unclear. This CDR3 contains 12 residues. CDR1 is MDHEN, CDR2 SYDVKM, per germline. Trimming took 1 base from V and 6 from J, leaving 4 bases between them.

The genes are TRBV18 and TRBJ2-7; no definite D call. The germline V gene has CDR1 KGHSH and CDR2 LQKENI. This CDR3 comprises 15 residues. Trimming cost V 3 bases and J 2 bases, with 14 bases left between them. The DNA of the CDR3 is TGTGCCAGCTCACCCATTGGCGGAACGACCTACGAGCAGTACTTC. Translating gives CASSPIGGTTYEQYF.

The chain employs TRBV7-2 and TRBJ2-3; D gene unclear. The CDR3 length is 13 residues. Germline V CDR1 and CDR2: SGHTA, FQGNSA. V lost 3 bases and J 4 bases, leaving 8 bases between the germline ends. The CDR3 here is CASSFLHSDTQYF. In DNA, the CDR3 is TGTGCCAGCAGCTTCCTTCATTCAGATACGCAGTATTTT.

The chain joins TRBV28 to TRBJ1-3; D is unresolved. The V end was cut by 1 base, the J end by 0 bases, with 19 bases between. The CDR3 has 19 residues. Germline CDR1 MDHEN, CDR2 SYDVKM. The CDR3 protein is CASSLFSGEGPSSGNTIYF. The CDR3 nucleotides are TGTGCCAGCAGTTTATTTTCGGGTGAGGGCCCTAGCTCTGGAAACACCATATATTTT.

The chain has TRBV15 and TRBJ1-1; D remains unclear. Germline V gene lookup returns CDR1 LNHNV and CDR2 YYDKDF (reference sequence). V lost 3 bases to trimming and J lost 1 base, with 15 bases between them. The CDR3 length is 16 residues. DNA for the CDR3: TGTGCCACCAGCAGTCCACGCGCGGGCGCGAACACTGAAGCTTTCTTT. Amino acid sequence: CATSSPRAGANTEAFF. The full variable domain, completed using reference TRBV15 and TRBJ1-1, is DAMVIQNPRYQVTQFGKPVTLSCSQTLNHNVMYWYQQKSSQAPKLLFHYYDKDFNNEADTPDNFQSRRPNTSFCFLDIRSPGLGDTAMYLCATSSPRAGANTEAFFGQGTRLTVV.

The chain recombines TRBV30 with TRBJ1-6; tentative D call: TRBD1 (5 bases). Germline lookup yields CDR1 GTSNPN and CDR2 SVGIG (reference sequence). The CDR3 is 13 residues long. Between the trimmed V and J ends, which lost 2 bases and 7 bases, there was a span of 9 bases. The CDR3 is CAWSTQANSPLHF. The CDR3 DNA reads as TGTGCCTGGAGTACACAGGCAAATTCACCCCTCCACTTT.

The CDR3 DNA is TGCGCCAGCAGCCAAGAGGAATCAACCACAGATACGCAGTATTTT. Translation gives CASSQEESTTDTQYF. The rearrangement links TRBV4-1 to TRBJ2-3; D ambiguous. CDR3 length: 15 residues. Deletions cut 0 bases from V and 2 bases from J, with 9 bases between. The germline CDR1 and CDR2 sequences are MGHRA and YSYEKL.

This chain links TRBV15 with TRBJ2-7, with TRBD2 matching 14 bases. V shed 0 bases, J shed 4 bases, and the junction held 8 bases outside the gene matches. The CDR3 runs 18 residues. Germline lookup yields CDR1 LNHNV and CDR2 YYDKDF (reference sequence). As DNA, the CDR3 is TGTGCCACCAGCAGAGACCTTGCCGGGACTAGCGGGAGTTACGAGCAGTACTTC. Translating gives CATSRDLAGTSGSYEQYF.

The chain combines TRBV3-1 (or the pseudogene TRBV3-2) with TRBJ2-3, with 10 bases aligning to TRBD2. The V gene's germline CDR1 is LGHDT and CDR2 YNNKEL (reference sequence). There are 14 residues in the CDR3. With 1 base clipped from V and 11 bases from J, the junction kept 6 bases outside the gene matches. The CDR3 is CASSQVPSGSGQYF. The DNA of the CDR3 is TGTGCCAGCAGCCAAGTGCCTAGCGGGAGCGGGCAGTATTTT.

This clone was seen once. J is TRBJ2-5 and V is TRBV24-1, with TRBD1 identical over 9 bases. J was trimmed by 7 bases and V by 4 bases; bases with no gene match: 9. The CDR3 is 15 amino acids. Germline V gene lookup returns CDR1 KGHDR and CDR2 SFDVKD. The CDR3 reads CATSETGQGPVTQYF. As DNA, the CDR3 is TGTGCCACCAGTGAGACGGGACAGGGACCTGTGACCCAGTACTTC.

The gene calls are TRBV29-1 and TRBJ2-4, with 7 nucleotides matching TRBD1. There are 11 residues in the CDR3. The V gene end was trimmed by 7 bases and the J gene end by 6 bases; junction bases not matched to a gene: 3. Looked up from germline, CDR1 is SQVTM and CDR2 is ANQGSEA. CDR3 nucleotide sequence: TGCAGCGGCCGGGACAGAAACATTCAGTACTTC. Residues: CSGRDRNIQYF.

The J gene is TRBJ2-3, the V gene TRBV2; 10 bases match TRBD2. Germline V lookup: CDR1 SNHLY, CDR2 FYNNEI. The junction had 3 bases not matched to a gene; V was cut back by 5 bases and J by 1 base. CDR3 length: 15 amino acids. The DNA for the CDR3 is TGTGCCAGCAGTCAAACTAGCGGGGGCACAGATACGCAGTATTTT. It translates to CASSQTSGGTDTQYF.

The V gene is TRBV9, the J gene TRBJ2-3; maybe TRBD2 (6 bases). In germline, CDR1 is SGDLS, CDR2 YYNGEE. CDR3 length equals 14 residues. Deletions cut 0 bases from V and 3 bases from J, with 8 bases between. DNA for the CDR3: TGTGCCAGCAGCGTAGCCCTAGCGACAGATACGCAGTATTTT. Protein product: CASSVALATDTQYF.

The chain recombines TRBV28 with TRBJ2-3, with a weak D call TRBD2 (6 bases). Germline assignment: CDR1 MDHEN and CDR2 SYDVKM. V lost 7 bases and J lost 0, with 23 bases in between. This CDR3 spans 18 amino acids. CDR3 in amino acids: CASTSFAGIPLSTDTQYF. The CDR3 DNA reads TGTGCCAGCACCTCTTTTGCGGGAATCCCCCTTAGCACAGATACGCAGTATTTT.

The chain is built from TRBV12-3 or TRBV12-4 and TRBJ2-7; 11 positions agree with TRBD2. The CDR3 is 13 residues long. Trimming cost V 3 bases and J 6 bases; bases outside gene matches: 1. The CDR3 loop is CASSLLAGGEQYF. The CDR3 DNA sequence: TGTGCCAGCAGTTTGCTAGCGGGAGGCGAGCAGTACTTC.

The CDR3 here is CASSLREGRDTQYF. The CDR3 coding sequence is TGCGCCAGCAGCCTCAGGGAGGGCCGTGATACGCAGTATTTT. The rearrangement joins TRBV4-1 to TRBJ2-3, with 7 bases fitting TRBD2. V lost 4 bases, J lost 6 bases, and 7 bases stayed unmatched. This CDR3 spans 14 amino acids. The germline V gene encodes CDR1 MGHRA and CDR2 YSYEKL.

The chain has TRBV9 and TRBJ2-2, with D maybe TRBD1 (6 bases). The V end was cut by 3 bases, the J end by 5 bases, with 8 bases between. The CDR3 runs 13 residues. The germline CDR1 and CDR2 sequences are SGDLS and YYNGEE. This CDR3 is CASSGQVTGELFF. CDR3 bases: TGTGCCAGCAGCGGACAGGTTACCGGGGAGCTGTTTTTT. Variable domain in full (rest from reference TRBV9 and TRBJ2-2): DSGVTQTPKHLITATGQRVTLRCSPRSGDLSVYWYQQSLDQGLQFLIQYYNGEERAKGNILERFSAQQFPDLHSELNLSSLELGDSALYFCASSGQVTGELFFGEGSRLTVL.

The chain joins TRBV6-5 to TRBJ2-3, with 9 bases that match TRBD1. The CDR3 length is 13 residues. Trimming cost V 4 bases and J 7 bases; bases outside gene matches: 3. Germline assignment: CDR1 MNHEY and CDR2 SVGAGI. The CDR3 DNA sequence: TGTGCCAGCAGTTGGGACAGGGATAATACGCAGTATTTT. This encodes CASSWDRDNTQYF.

The chain combines TRBV19 with TRBJ1-2; D is perhaps TRBD1 (5 bases). This CDR3 contains 16 residues. Germline V gives CDR1 LNHDA, CDR2 SQIVND (reference sequence). V lost 3 bases, J lost 0 bases, and 14 bases lay in between. This chain's CDR3 is CASSIAYRITNYGYTF. CDR3 sequence (DNA): TGTGCCAGTAGTATCGCCTACAGGATCACTAACTATGGCTACACCTTC.

J is TRBJ2-1 and V is TRBV5-1, with TRBD2 identical over 8 bases. The V gene's germline CDR1 is SGHRS and CDR2 YFSETQ. V trimming: 1 base; J trimming: 10 bases; junction bases outside the gene matches: 10. The CDR3 contains 15 residues. The CDR3 DNA follows: TGCGCCAGCAGCTTGATGGTCGGGAGGGGTCGGGAGCAGTTCTTC. Protein sequence: CASSLMVGRGREQFF.

The rearrangement joins TRBV2 to TRBJ2-7; D is possibly TRBD1 (6 bases). Germline assignment: CDR1 SNHLY and CDR2 FYNNEI. Trimming left V 6 bases short and J 3 bases short, with 15 bases between. The CDR3 sequence is 14 residues long. In DNA, the CDR3 is TGTGCCAGCAGGGCGGTACAAGGGGGCTACGAGCAGTACTTC. Amino acids: CASRAVQGGYEQYF.

CDR3: CATQGLLGKTGELFF. The CDR3, as DNA: TGTGCCACCCAGGGTCTACTAGGGAAGACCGGGGAGCTGTTTTTT. This sequence joins TRBV19 and TRBJ2-2; D is perhaps TRBD1 or TRBD2 (5 bases each). Germline CDR1 reads LNHDA; CDR2 reads SQIVND (reference sequence). Trimming removed 10 bases from V and 5 bases from J, with 20 bases in between. The CDR3 has 15 residues.